These T cell receptor beta chains were read from a single sample in a study of T cells expressing NK-cell markers. TCRdb reprocessed the 5' RACE reads and stores each CDR3 protein as one record, lacking DNA. The sample's table shows 350,000 to 500,000 distinct CDR3 sequences. What was sequenced was blood T cells: a sorted CD56 or NKG2C T cell subset, CD4+ or CD8+ T cells, or bulk PBMC T cells (not recorded which). The receptors derive from a woman aged 18 to 69 in good health. CDR3s include the opening cysteine and the closing phenylalanine or tryptophan. The order of the fields is V gene, J gene, CDR3 protein.

TRBV12-3/TRBV12-4	TRBJ1-3	CASSFSGDGNTIYF
TRBV20-1	TRBJ1-1	CSARPLLDRNTEAFF
TRBV4-3	TRBJ2-1	CASSRTHISSYNEQFF
TRBV7-2	TRBJ1-1	CASSFGDGVIEAFF
TRBV20-1	TRBJ2-3	CSASPASGRGGVTDTQYF
TRBV19	TRBJ2-1	CASSIVLADNEQFF
TRBV20-1	TRBJ1-4	CSAFDRTAFEKLFF
TRBV9	TRBJ2-1	CASSGLLGPGLADHNEQFF
TRBV28	TRBJ2-3	CASSTRTDTQYF
TRBV4-3	TRBJ2-5	CASSQDDGTQYF
TRBV7-2	TRBJ1-2	CASSLATGGYTF
TRBV7-2	TRBJ2-1	CASSLASGRAVNEQFF
TRBV5-1	TRBJ2-1	CASTPGRDYNEQFF
TRBV18	TRBJ1-4	CASSPRVNEKLFF
TRBV27	TRBJ2-7	CASSPRRTSYEQYF
TRBV5-1	TRBJ2-5	CASSLEWRAQETQYF
TRBV6-1	TRBJ2-1	CASSSGHSGSNEQFF
TRBV15	TRBJ1-5	CATSRDRGLDQPQHF
TRBV6-5	TRBJ1-2	CASSYGGAWGYTF
TRBV18	TRBJ1-3	CASSAGAGNTIYF
TRBV12-3/TRBV12-4	TRBJ2-3	CASSFLASGGSDTQYF
TRBV19	TRBJ1-2	CASSISGAPNYGYTF
TRBV9	TRBJ1-3	CASSVDYREAGNTIYF
TRBV5-1	TRBJ2-5	CASSPSWAGQETQYF
TRBV28	TRBJ2-5	CASSSRGQMWETQYF
TRBV28	TRBJ2-7	CASSWADLLYEQYF
TRBV15	TRBJ2-7	CATSRGAQGEQYF
TRBV6-1	TRBJ2-5	CASSAYRGETQYF
TRBV28	TRBJ1-2	CASSVWGRVGGYTF
TRBV11-2	TRBJ2-1	CASSWGGLAASYNEQFF
TRBV5-1	TRBJ1-1	CASSSGDVSEAFF
TRBV28	TRBJ2-2	CASSPPGIITGELFF
TRBV20-1	TRBJ1-2	CSAKDRVDGYTF
TRBV20-1	TRBJ2-3	CSARDRAAGGRDTQYF
TRBV7-2	TRBJ1-2	CASSLWGGGYTF
TRBV20-1	TRBJ2-5	CSAEDRGETQYF
TRBV25-1	TRBJ2-7	CASSRTSNYEQYF
TRBV20-1	TRBJ1-5	CSARPRQGLQPQHF
TRBV6-4	TRBJ2-2	CASARQGGSDGELFF
TRBV9	TRBJ2-3	CASSFGTGITDTQYF
TRBV3-1	TRBJ2-1	CASTGDRVYNEQFF
TRBV15	TRBJ1-5	CATSRETGGVVLTQPQHF
TRBV6-5	TRBJ1-4	CASSYGTQNEKLFF
TRBV6-1	TRBJ1-1	CASSPSKEGPEAFF
TRBV20-1	TRBJ2-1	CSALRQAEQFF
TRBV29-1	TRBJ2-7	CSVEGQTYEQYF
TRBV7-9	TRBJ2-7	CASSLVGLAGNYEQYF
TRBV7-2	TRBJ2-1	CASSLAGGSLSYNEQFF
TRBV18	TRBJ2-1	CASSLTGYNEQFF
TRBV29-1	TRBJ2-3	CSVEGSRDRGTDTQYF
TRBV12-3/TRBV12-4	TRBJ1-1	CASTRGSRGRLGATEAFF
TRBV12-3/TRBV12-4	TRBJ1-6	CASTRAYNSPLHF